This TCR beta chain was profiled in a study of cytomegalovirus exposure and HLA in healthy donors (dated by TCRdb to about 2017). The study in broad terms: An earlier analysis of some 500 of the donors reported approximately 290 Gb of sequence data and approximately 110 million unique TCR beta sequences from around 200 million T cells. The later analysis used no new phenotypic data to find candidate immune exposures, relying instead on TCR beta sequences and their occurrence across donors. Across some 400 genotyped donors of the cohort, an average of roughly 230,000 unique TCR beta nucleotide sequences per donor were sequenced, and around 19% of those sequences were non-productive. Donor age, sex, ethnicity and CMV serostatus were compiled alongside the repertoire data. A separate validation cohort of roughly 130 different subjects was used in addition to the roughly 670-subject first cohort. The number of typed donors differed by locus: about 629-630 for A, B, C, DRB1 and DQB1; about 520 for DQA1; some 610 for DPA1; and 450 to 480 for DPB1. Genome-wide SNP genotypes for about 65% of the 666 donors were used in a later genetic analysis, which treated that subset as a discovery cohort. The study profiled the T cell repertoires of about 640 subjects by immunosequencing and related them to cytomegalovirus serostatus. Roughly 5 DR-DQ haplotypes were treated as single units for association and clustering because of strong linkage in the cohort. About 300 gigabases of sequencing data and 70 million to 100 million unique TCR sequences were included in an early release covering 550 to 650 HLA-typed donors. An earlier analysis of 587 of the donors applied high-throughput TCR beta sequencing to assess whether each TCR beta V gene segment acted as functional or pseudogenic. The study combined high-throughput TCR immunosequencing, statistical association of individual TCRs with disease status, and machine learning to predict cytomegalovirus infection status. To study patterns of TCR occurrence, a later analysis re-analyzed previously published TCR beta repertoires from several hundred donors and added high-resolution HLA genotyping. HLA typing covered class I and class II loci at four-digit resolution. Every discovery cohort repertoire had been produced on one sequencing platform. Among the approximately 430 genotyped donors, approximately 76% belonged to the genetic ancestry cluster associated with self-reported Caucasian donors. The study aimed to test whether signatures of past pathogen exposure could be identified by cataloging public T cell receptors.

On this clone itself: Its antigen specificity is not known. No much larger clonotype is one base removed from it; base qualities were not supplied.

The cohort comprised several hundred healthy bone marrow donors. At the time of sampling, every cohort member was nominally healthy, though immune exposures that went unrecorded were likely present. The donor was CMV seronegative and was included in the group of around 320 seronegative cohort members. A peripheral blood sample was provided by each donor, and peripheral blood mononuclear cells were used for TCR beta sequencing. Genomic DNA was extracted from the blood cell samples with the Qiagen DNeasy Blood Extraction Kit. Library creation used the immunoSEQ multiplex PCR assay. For the multiplex PCR, a mixture combining 60 forward primers for TCR Vbeta segments and 13 reverse primers for TCR Jbeta segments was used. The CDR3 region of rearranged TCR beta genes was amplified from genomic DNA by a multiplex PCR assay. The Illumina HiSeq System was used to sequence the amplified TCR beta libraries as 87-base-pair reads. Turning to the authors' computational methods: In a later analysis, around 80 million unique TCR beta chains were counted across the approximately 620 repertoires, and some 10 million of these chains were shared by at least two donors. Raw reads were error-corrected and collapsed into unique sequences with a nearest-neighbor algorithm that merged closely related sequences to remove PCR and sequencing errors. CDR3 sequences were aligned to IMGT reference sequences to assign V, D and J gene segments. For a sequence to be retained, a match of at least six nucleotides was required to both a V gene segment and a J gene segment. A rearrangement counted as productive if the CDR3 had no stop codons and remained in frame with V and J, and every other rearrangement counted as non-productive. CDR3 was defined by IMGT convention, running from the second conserved V-encoded cysteine to the conserved J-encoded phenylalanine. The earlier analysis of fewer than 700 of the donors excluded sequences that lacked an unambiguous match to a single V gene segment. An earlier analysis of approximately 590 of the donors called V segments functional above 56.7% productive rearrangements and segregating when the between-donor standard deviation exceeded 5%. To diagnose cytomegalovirus status from the catalog of TCR beta chain sequences, a statistical classification framework was built. In a later analysis, TCR nucleotide sequences were compared against IMGT/GENE-DB human TR gene sequences so that V and J genes could be assigned. In a later analysis, CDR3 sequences and most-parsimonious VDJ recombination scenarios were assigned using the TCRdist pipeline. In a later analysis, every TCR beta chain was defined by the combination of its CDR3 amino acid sequence and its V-gene family, and reads without a unique V-gene family were dropped. To address suspected cross-contamination and a sequencing artifact, a later analysis removed some 620 highly shared, low-generation-probability nucleotide sequences. In a later analysis, a clonal expansion index for each public chain was calculated from normalized within-repertoire ranks of inferred template counts. In a later analysis, generation probabilities were computed using a VDJ recombination model fitted to out-of-frame rearrangements, and the results were checked against IGoR. In a later analysis, hypergeometric tests were used to score TCR-TCR, TCR-HLA and TCR-CMV co-occurrence, with a repertoire-size bias correction applied to TCR pairs. False discovery rates were estimated in a later analysis by permuting HLA or CMV assignments 20 times. In a later analysis, co-occurring TCRs were grouped using DBSCAN, and TCRdist sequence similarity was added for clustering within HLA-allele-positive subsets. For co-occurrence clustering, repertoires with fewer than 30,000 or more than 120,000 public chains were excluded, along with four or five repertoires with anomalous nucleotide sharing. Sourced from immuneACCESS, this table was stored by TCRdb with only in-frame sequences that have V and J called. A share of the clones is absent; for the studies checked, an unresolved V gene accounts for under half, and the remainder has no known explanation. Clone size and the V and J calls come from that table; the DNA yielded D and trimming. The sample table records around 67,000 clones; around 61% of these occur just once. The top ten clones comprise around 2.7% of the sample.

Summary of the overall study and its limitations: Strong co-occurrence of HLA alleles, especially DR and DQ, made assigning TCR associations to individual alleles difficult. An earlier analysis of approximately 500 of the donors showed that most TCR beta V segments appeared in productive rearrangements either about 90% or about 30% of the time, which broadly matched IMGT annotations. CMV serostatus was the only immune exposure information available for the cohort. A further reported finding was that TCR beta sequences accurately predicted the HLA-A and HLA-B alleles for most subjects in the first cohort. The authors suggested that the approach could potentially be extended to other disease states and immunological phenotypes. According to a later genetic analysis, donors in an Asian-associated ancestry cluster had fewer N-insertions in productive TCRs than the approximately 650-donor mean. Presence/absence analyses assumed roughly uniform sequencing depth across donors, an assumption that may not hold. In the study, around 160 TCR beta chains were listed as associated with cytomegalovirus. In both the original and validation cohorts, the classifier was reported to diagnose cytomegalovirus status with high specificity and sensitivity. Because HLA typing was unavailable for some donors at each locus, only the typed subset was used in association tests. Because the 87-base-pair reads could not distinguish some IMGT-functional V segments, including TRBV6-2 and TRBV6-3, those segments were excluded. Linkage disequilibrium might explain the correlated functional status among segregating V segments, but an unknown experimental factor could not be ruled out. In a later analysis, TCR association rates were found to vary across HLA loci, with the most associated TCRs seen for DRB1 alleles and the fewest for HLA-C alleles. In vitro tests confirmed that a few of the cytomegalovirus-associated TCR beta chains recognize cytomegalovirus antigens. In a later analysis, HLA-associated TCR beta chains were found to be more clonally expanded and to have lower generation probabilities than equally common non-associated chains. In a later analysis, most CMV-associated TCR beta chains were found to appear HLA-restricted, with HLA associations seemingly driven largely by CMV exposure. A later analysis associated about 17,000 TCR beta sequences with specific HLA alleles at a false discovery rate of 0.05. Most TCR sequences were seen in very few donors, while some public TCRs were found in many individuals. This cohort had only TCR beta chains sequenced, and the lack of alpha or paired-chain data limited which features could be detected. In a later genetic analysis, a missense DCLRE1C variant was associated with V-gene and J-gene trimming of TCR beta chains, and the association was replicated in an independent cohort. Several of the top co-occurrence clusters appeared to be linked to parvovirus B19, influenza, CMV and Epstein-Barr virus, according to a later analysis. A group of highly shared sequence variants was considered likely to be a technical artifact of the sequencing pipeline. Because counts were too low, around 18 rarely observed V segments, including chromosome 9 orphons, were left out of the earlier analysis of some 640 of the donors.

After removal of 5 bases from V and 2 bases from J, the junction retains 8 bases not matched to a gene. Including cysteine and phenylalanine, the CDR3 has 15 amino acids. Only the CDR3 region is kept as DNA, spanning 45 bases read in frame from base 1. Looking up the germline V gene yields CDR1 MNHEY and CDR2 SVGAGI. Recombination joined TRBV6-5 with TRBJ2-7, and 8 junctional nucleotides match TRBD1. The clonotype was recovered from a woman in her 50s in good health and CMV-seronegative. Sequencing input: PBMCs. DNA sequence: TGTGCCAGCAGTGCAGGGGGCGCTTTCCCCTACGAGCAGTACTTC. Protein translation: CASSAGGAFPYEQYF.